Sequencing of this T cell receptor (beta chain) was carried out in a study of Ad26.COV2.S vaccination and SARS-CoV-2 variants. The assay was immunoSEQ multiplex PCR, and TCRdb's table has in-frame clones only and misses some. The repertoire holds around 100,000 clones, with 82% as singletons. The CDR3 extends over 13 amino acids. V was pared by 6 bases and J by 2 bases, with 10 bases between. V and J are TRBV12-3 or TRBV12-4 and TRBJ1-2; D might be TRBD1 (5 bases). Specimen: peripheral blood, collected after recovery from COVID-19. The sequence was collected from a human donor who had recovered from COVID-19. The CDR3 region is CASRTGGNYGYTF. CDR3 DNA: TGTGCCAGCAGGACTGGGGGGAACTATGGCTACACCTTC.